The 14 T cell receptor beta chains below come from one sample, sequenced in a study of blood T cell repertoires in COVID-19. Profiling relied on immunoSEQ multiplex PCR, and the TCRdb table lists in-frame clones only, not all of them. The table shows over 200,000 clones, with around 84% occurring only once. The sequenced sample was peripheral blood. The receptors shown here come from an elderly woman with active or convalescent COVID-19.

The chain has TRBV6-4 and TRBJ2-2; 9 bases match TRBD2. Germline trimming cut 2 bases from V and 5 bases from J; bases unmatched to any gene: 12. Germline V gene lookup returns CDR1 MRHNA and CDR2 SNTAGT. This CDR3 is built from 18 residues. CDR3 sequence reads: CASSDPETSGSGTGELFF. The CDR3 nucleotides are TGTGCCAGCAGTGACCCAGAGACTAGCGGAAGCGGGACCGGGGAGCTGTTTTTT.

This rearrangement joins TRBV7-2 to TRBJ1-1; D gene uncertain. Germline-derived CDR1 and CDR2 are SGHTA and FQGNSA. V was trimmed by 5 bases and J by 4 bases, leaving 11 bases between them. This CDR3 is built from 13 residues. The CDR3 bases are TGTGCCAGCAGCACTCGGGGAGTCACTGAAGCTTTCTTT. Amino acid sequence: CASSTRGVTEAFF.

The gene calls are TRBV18 and TRBJ2-3; D ambiguous. Trimming removed 0 bases at V and 5 bases at J, with 6 bases between. The CDR3 is 13 amino acids. Germline CDR1 is KGHSH and CDR2 is LQKENI. The CDR3 DNA sequence: TGTGCCAGCTCACCACCCTCCAGAGATACGCAGTATTTT. The encoded protein is CASSPPSRDTQYF.

The genes are TRBV4-3 and TRBJ1-1; D possibly corresponds to TRBD1 (5 bases). The CDR3 is 15 residues long. Trimming stripped 1 base from V and 1 base from J, with 10 bases between. Germline V lookup: CDR1 LGHNA, CDR2 YSLEER. CDR3 sequence reads: CASSQGPGQNTEAFF. CDR3 DNA: TGCGCCAGCAGCCAAGGTCCCGGACAGAACACTGAAGCTTTCTTT.

The chain's CDR3 is CASSPPSNGQAEGEKLFF. The CDR3 DNA is TGTGCCAGCTCACCACCATCGAACGGACAGGCCGAAGGGGAAAAACTGTTTTTT. The rearrangement joins TRBV18 to TRBJ1-4; 7 positions agree with TRBD1. The trim removed 0 bases at V and 8 bases at J, leaving 15 bases unmatched. The CDR3 length is 18 residues. In germline, CDR1 is KGHSH, CDR2 LQKENI. Supplemented by reference TRBV18 and TRBJ1-4, the full variable domain reads NAGVMQNPRHLVRRRGQEARLRCSPMKGHSHVYWYRQLPEEGLKFMVYLQKENIIDESGMPKERFSAEFPKEGPSILRIQQVVRGDSAAYFCASSPPSNGQAEGEKLFFGSGTQLSVL.

CDR3 sequence reads: CAWRETDTEQFF. The CDR3 coding sequence is TGTGCCTGGAGGGAAACAGACACTGAGCAGTTCTTC. The chain joins TRBV30 to TRBJ2-1, with D uncertain. Germline CDR1 GTSNPN, CDR2 SVGIG (reference sequence). There are 12 residues in the CDR3. V was clipped by 3 bases and J by 9 bases, with 12 bases between them. Full variable domain (missing parts from reference TRBV30 and TRBJ2-1): SQTIHQWPATLVQPVGSPLSLECTVEGTSNPNLYWYRQAAGRGLQLLFYSVGIGQISSEVPQNLSASRPQDRQFILSSKKLLLSDSGFYLCAWRETDTEQFFGPGTRLTVL.

The chain recombines TRBV3-1 (or the pseudogene TRBV3-2) with TRBJ2-5; 9 nucleotides align to TRBD2. The CDR3 has 15 amino acids. Germline V gives CDR1 LGHDT, CDR2 YNNKEL (reference sequence). V was pared by 3 bases and J by 5 bases, with 7 bases of the junction left unmatched. The CDR3 DNA reads as TGTGCCAGCAGCCAGGGATGGCGGGGGGGGGAGACCCAGTACTTC. Translating gives CASSQGWRGGETQYF.

This chain connects TRBV11-2 to TRBJ1-5; no definite D call. The CDR3 loop spans 14 amino acids. CDR1 is SGHAT, CDR2 FQNNGV, per germline. V lost 2 bases to trimming and J lost 4 bases, with 9 bases between them. CDR3 amino acids: CASSLWTTNQPQHF. The CDR3 region has the DNA TGTGCCAGCAGCTTATGGACTACAAATCAGCCCCAGCATTTT.

The chain uses TRBV7-9 and TRBJ2-1; 10 positions agree with TRBD2. J was trimmed by 7 bases and V by 4 bases; bases with no gene match: 7. This CDR3 region has 15 residues. Germline loops: CDR1 SEHNR, CDR2 FQNEAQ (reference sequence). The CDR3 protein is CASSSSGGARNEQFF. The CDR3 DNA follows: TGTGCCAGCAGCTCCAGCGGGGGGGCTCGGAATGAGCAGTTCTTC.

The chain links TRBV4-2 to TRBJ1-3; D gene uncertain. CDR3 length: 14 amino acids. The V gene's germline CDR1 is LGHNA and CDR2 YNFKEQ. V lost 4 bases to trimming and J lost 2 bases, with 9 bases between them. The CDR3 is CASSLGRAGNTIYF. The CDR3 DNA reads as TGTGCCAGCAGCCTCGGGAGAGCTGGAAACACCATATATTTT.

This chain joins TRBV7-2 and TRBJ2-3, with D maybe TRBD2 (6 bases). This CDR3 comprises 16 residues. The germline V gene has CDR1 SGHTA and CDR2 FQGNSA. V was trimmed by 3 bases and J by 3 bases, leaving 16 bases between them. The CDR3 here is CASSFQTRLGTDTQYF. For the CDR3, the DNA is TGTGCCAGCAGCTTTCAGACTAGGTTAGGTACAGATACGCAGTATTTT. The variable domain in full, completed from reference TRBV7-2 and TRBJ2-3, reads GAGVSQSPSNKVTEKGKDVELRCDPISGHTALYWYRQSLGQGLEFLIYFQGNSAPDKSGLPSDRFSAERTGGSVSTLTIQRTQQEDSAVYLCASSFQTRLGTDTQYFGPGTRLTVL.

This chain uses TRBV5-8 with TRBJ1-1; no definite D call. CDR1 and CDR2 from the germline V gene are SGHTS and YDEGEE. The CDR3 runs 13 residues. Trimming cost V 1 base and J 1 base, with 5 bases left between them. The CDR3 nucleotides read TGTGCCAGCAGCTTGCTGAGGAACACTGAAGCTTTCTTT. This translates into CASSLLRNTEAFF.

J is TRBJ2-1 and V is TRBV27; D might be TRBD1 (6 bases). The V gene's germline CDR1 is MNHEY and CDR2 SMNVEV (reference sequence). The V end was cut by 6 bases, the J end by 4 bases, with 28 bases between. CDR3 length: 19 residues. The CDR3 nucleotides read TGTGCCAGCAGATCATTCGGGACACCAGACTCTGGGGTGTACAATGAGCAGTTCTTC. This gives the protein CASRSFGTPDSGVYNEQFF.

This clone was found once. The J gene is TRBJ2-1, the V gene TRBV27, with TRBD1 identical over 8 bases. J lost 9 bases, V lost 5 bases, and 9 bases had no gene match. This CDR3 has 14 residues. Germline CDR1 and CDR2: MNHEY and SMNVEV (reference sequence). The CDR3 bases are TGTGCCAGCAGTCCTCGGACAGGGCTGGGTGAGCAGTTCTTC. Its protein is CASSPRTGLGEQFF.